One and the same sample provided the 28 T cell receptor beta chains below, sequenced in a study of Ad26.COV2.S vaccination and SARS-CoV-2 variants. TCRdb's table, derived via immunoSEQ multiplex PCR, lists solely in-frame clones and lacks some. The data hold 200,000 to 250,000 clones, with 88% observed a single time. This sample's treatment: about 20 received Ad26.COV2.S at low or high dose, single or two shots; 5 received placebo; per-sample allocation not given. Material that was analyzed had been drawn on day 63 after the first vaccine or placebo injection. Material: peripheral blood, obtained in a trial of Ad26.COV2.S vaccine versus placebo. These receptors were collected from a person between 18 and 60 years old who received the Ad26.COV2.S COVID-19 vaccine or a placebo.

This clone was found once. The rearrangement links TRBV18 to TRBJ2-7, with D unclear. CDR3 length: 11 residues. The V gene's germline CDR1 is KGHSH and CDR2 LQKENI. Trimming cost V 5 bases and J 4 bases, with 6 bases left between them. The CDR3 nucleotides read TGTGCCAGCTCAAAGGGATACGAGCAGTACTTC. Translating it yields CASSKGYEQYF.

The chain combines TRBV6-5 with TRBJ1-5, with D possibly matching TRBD1 (6 bases). The CDR3 length is 14 residues. CDR1 is MNHEY and CDR2 is SVGAGI in the germline V gene. Trimming left V 6 bases short and J 4 bases short, with 13 bases between. This CDR3 reads CASRGGASNQPQHF. CDR3 DNA sequence: TGTGCCAGCAGGGGGGGGGCCTCAAATCAGCCCCAGCATTTT.

The rearrangement joins TRBV5-4 to TRBJ2-2; 10 positions agree with TRBD1. Germline trimming cut 0 bases from V and 9 bases from J; bases unmatched to any gene: 11. From germline, CDR1 is SGHNT and CDR2 YYREEE (reference sequence). The CDR3 sequence is 17 residues long. CDR3: CASSLGGDRGPRWELFF. Written as DNA, the CDR3 is TGTGCCAGCAGCTTGGGGGGCGACAGGGGGCCCCGTTGGGAGCTGTTTTTT.

V and J are TRBV5-1 and TRBJ2-1; D is uncertain. The CDR3 runs 14 residues. V was pared by 3 bases and J by 6 bases, with 13 bases between. Germline CDR1 is SGHRS and CDR2 is YFSETQ. The CDR3 region has the DNA TGCGCCAGCAGCTCCACACTACTTGGCAATGAGCAGTTCTTC. Its translation is CASSSTLLGNEQFF.

The rearrangement links TRBV28 to TRBJ2-3, with unresolved D. Per germline, CDR1 MDHEN and CDR2 SYDVKM. With 5 bases removed from V and 7 bases from J, the gap between germline ends came to 13 bases. This CDR3 is 13 amino acids long. As DNA, the CDR3 is TGTGCCAGCAGTCCCGAGACGGAATATACGCAGTATTTT. Translating it yields CASSPETEYTQYF.

The rearrangement joins TRBV6-6 to TRBJ2-1; 10 bases map to TRBD2. Per the germline V gene, CDR1 is MNHNY and CDR2 is SVGAGI (reference sequence). The J segment lost 2 bases and the V segment lost 6 bases, leaving 4 bases of the junction unmatched. The CDR3 has 15 amino acids. CDR3 in amino acids: CASRLAGATYNEQFF. CDR3 nucleotides: TGTGCCAGCAGGCTAGCGGGGGCCACCTACAATGAGCAGTTCTTC.

The gene calls are TRBV10-3 and TRBJ2-7; the match to TRBD1 covers 12 bases. Germline V CDR1 and CDR2: ENHRY, SYGVKD. The CDR3 runs 14 residues. The J segment lost 4 bases and the V segment lost 6 bases, leaving 4 bases of the junction unmatched. For the CDR3, the DNA is TGTGCCATCAGGCTGGGACAGGGGGCATACGAGCAGTACTTC. This sequence encodes CAIRLGQGAYEQYF.

The V call is TRBV5-3, the J call TRBJ1-2; maybe TRBD1 (5 bases). TRBV5-3 is marked as an open reading frame, function uncertain. Between the trimmed V and J ends, which lost 4 bases and 2 bases, there was a span of 9 bases. The CDR3 is 13 residues long. In DNA, the CDR3 is TGTGCCAGAAGCCTAGGGGACAACTATGGCTACACCTTC. Protein product: CARSLGDNYGYTF.

J is TRBJ2-1 and V is TRBV30, with 9 bases lining up with TRBD1. Looked up from germline, CDR1 is GTSNPN and CDR2 is SVGIG (reference sequence). The CDR3 covers 14 residues. V lost 5 bases and J lost 4; bases outside the gene matches: 6. CDR3 coding DNA: TGTGCCTGGGGTGGGGGACAGGGATACAATGAGCAGTTCTTC. Amino acid sequence: CAWGGGQGYNEQFF.

The gene calls are TRBV27 and TRBJ2-3; D may correspond to TRBD1 or TRBD2 (5 bases each). This CDR3 has 15 amino acids. The germline V gene has CDR1 MNHEY and CDR2 SMNVEV (reference sequence). V was shortened by 6 bases and J by 4 bases, with 17 bases between the two germline ends. For the CDR3, the DNA is TGTGCCAGCAGACCGAGGGACCCCCGGCCAGATACGCAGTATTTT. As protein: CASRPRDPRPDTQYF.

The rearrangement links TRBV9 to TRBJ2-1; 10 nucleotides line up with TRBD2. The CDR3 covers 12 residues. Germline assignment: CDR1 SGDLS and CDR2 YYNGEE. V lost 3 bases and J lost 15; bases outside the gene matches: 6. CDR3 amino acids: CASSDSGGSRFF. CDR3 nucleotide sequence: TGTGCCAGCAGCGATAGCGGGGGGAGTCGGTTCTTC. The full variable domain, with the rest looked up from reference TRBV9 and TRBJ2-1, is DSGVTQTPKHLITATGQRVTLRCSPRSGDLSVYWYQQSLDQGLQFLIQYYNGEERAKGNILERFSAQQFPDLHSELNLSSLELGDSALYFCASSDSGGSRFFGPGTRLTVL.

This chain uses TRBV14 with TRBJ2-7, with a weak D call TRBD1 (6 bases). The germline V gene has CDR1 SGHDN and CDR2 FVKESK. This CDR3 contains 15 residues. Trimming took off 4 bases at V and 3 bases at J, with 16 bases between the two ends. The DNA of the CDR3 is TGTGCCAGCAGCCTCTCCAGGGGCCCTTACTACGAGCAGTACTTC. This encodes CASSLSRGPYYEQYF.

The rearrangement links TRBV6-6 to TRBJ1-1; D ambiguous. CDR3 length: 14 amino acids. Germline lookup yields CDR1 MNHNY and CDR2 SVGAGI (reference sequence). The ends were cut back, 4 bases at V and 2 bases at J, with 11 bases in the middle. The CDR3 nucleotides read TGTGCCAGCAGTTCCCTTCGGGTAAACACTGAAGCTTTCTTT. It encodes CASSSLRVNTEAFF.

The rearrangement joins TRBV30 to TRBJ2-5, with 11 bases aligning to TRBD2. V lost 3 bases and J lost 5; bases outside the gene matches: 8. CDR1 and CDR2 (germline): GTSNPN, SVGIG (reference sequence). The CDR3 consists of 15 residues. Here the CDR3 DNA reads TGTGCCTGGAGGACGGGACTAGCGGCACGGGAGACCCAGTACTTC. Residues: CAWRTGLAARETQYF.

V usage is TRBV6-2 or TRBV6-3 and J usage is TRBJ2-3; perhaps TRBD2 as D (6 bases). CDR1 and CDR2 (germline): MNHEY, SVGEGT. This CDR3 comprises 15 residues. Trimming cost V 4 bases and J 6 bases, with 17 bases left between them. In nucleotides, the CDR3 is TGTGCCAGCAGTTCAATGGACTACGTGGCGGATACGCAGTATTTT. The encoded protein is CASSSMDYVADTQYF.

A single count supports this clone. J is TRBJ2-7 and V is TRBV9; TRBD1 aligns across 9 bases. The V and J ends lost 0 bases and 7 bases, in that order; junction bases with no gene match: 5. In germline, CDR1 is SGDLS, CDR2 YYNGEE. CDR3 length: 14 residues. The CDR3 sequence is CASSVGDRDHEQYF. CDR3 DNA sequence: TGTGCCAGCAGCGTAGGGGACAGGGACCATGAGCAGTACTTC.

The chain links TRBV28 to TRBJ2-1; no firm D call. The CDR3 covers 15 residues. V was clipped by 2 bases and J by 0 bases, with 8 bases between them. Germline assignment: CDR1 MDHEN and CDR2 SYDVKM. This CDR3 reads CASSLRRISYNEQFF. The CDR3 DNA follows: TGTGCCAGCAGTTTAAGAAGGATCTCCTACAATGAGCAGTTCTTC. Variable domain in full (rest from reference TRBV28 and TRBJ2-1): DVKVTQSSRYLVKRTGEKVFLECVQDMDHENMFWYRQDPGLGLRLIYFSYDVKMKEKGDIPEGYSVSREKKERFSLILESASTNQTSMYLCASSLRRISYNEQFFGPGTRLTVL.

The rearrangement links TRBV18 to TRBJ2-3, with D unresolved. This CDR3 spans 13 amino acids. Germline values: CDR1 KGHSH, CDR2 LQKENI. Trimming took 0 bases from V and 0 from J, leaving 1 base between them. The CDR3 DNA follows: TGTGCCAGCTCACCACCTAGCACAGATACGCAGTATTTT. Translated, it gives CASSPPSTDTQYF.

V is TRBV28 and J is TRBJ1-2; possibly TRBD1 for D (5 bases). CDR1 is MDHEN and CDR2 is SYDVKM in the germline V gene. This CDR3 spans 12 amino acids. The V gene lost 5 bases and the J gene lost 4 bases, with 8 bases spanning the gap. The DNA of the CDR3 is TGTGCCAGCAGTACAGGCCTCTATGGCTACACCTTC. It yields the protein CASSTGLYGYTF.

The chain joins TRBV9 to TRBJ1-2; tentative D call: TRBD1 (5 bases). The CDR3 length is 12 residues. Germline V gene sequence: CDR1 SGDLS, CDR2 YYNGEE. Trimming removed 5 bases from V and 7 bases from J, with 12 bases in between. The chain's CDR3 is CASSRNGGGYTF. Here the CDR3 DNA reads TGTGCCAGCAGTCGTAACGGGGGTGGCTACACCTTC.

This rearrangement joins TRBV19 to TRBJ2-7; 8 nucleotides align to TRBD1. The CDR3 extends over 16 amino acids. V dropped 5 bases and J dropped 3; count of bases not matched to a gene: 12. The germline CDR1 and CDR2 sequences are LNHDA and SQIVND (reference sequence). The CDR3 region is CASSLMTGALIYEQYF. The CDR3 nucleotides are TGTGCCAGTAGTCTGATGACAGGGGCGCTGATCTACGAGCAGTACTTC.

CDR3 coding DNA: TGTGCCAGCAGTTTGGGTTCTGGGTTCGAGCAGTACTTC. This gives the protein CASSLGSGFEQYF. V usage is TRBV6-5 and J usage is TRBJ2-7, with no clear D. The CDR3 sequence is 13 residues long. Trimming shortened V by 4 bases and J by 6 bases, and 13 bases separated the two germline ends. Germline V gives CDR1 MNHEY, CDR2 SVGAGI.

The rearrangement links TRBV29-1 to TRBJ2-7, with TRBD1 identical over 7 bases. The CDR3 runs to 11 residues. The trim removed 7 bases at V and 6 bases at J, leaving 6 bases unmatched. Germline CDR1 SQVTM, CDR2 ANQGSEA. This CDR3 reads CSGTGVGEQYF. In DNA, the CDR3 is TGCAGCGGTACAGGGGTGGGCGAGCAGTACTTC.

This clone is a singleton in its sample. The genes are TRBV28 and TRBJ2-1; D may be TRBD2 (7 bases). V was trimmed by 2 bases and J by 8 bases, leaving 19 bases between them. This CDR3 comprises 16 residues. Per germline, CDR1 MDHEN and CDR2 SYDVKM. Here the CDR3 reads CASSLMGGGLLDEQFF. The CDR3 DNA reads TGTGCCAGCAGTTTAATGGGAGGGGGACTCCTCGATGAGCAGTTCTTC.

The gene calls are TRBV5-1 and TRBJ2-7; D perhaps matches TRBD1 (5 bases). The CDR3 loop spans 14 amino acids. Looked up from germline, CDR1 is SGHRS and CDR2 is YFSETQ. V lost 5 bases to trimming and J lost 0 bases, with 12 bases between them. The CDR3, as DNA: TGCGCCAGCAGGCCGTTGGACAACTCCTACGAGCAGTACTTC. Protein: CASRPLDNSYEQYF.

This rearrangement joins TRBV11-1 to TRBJ2-5; D gene ambiguous. Trimming took off 4 bases at V and 4 bases at J, with 4 bases between the two ends. CDR3 size: 11 residues. Germline CDR1 and CDR2: SGHAT and FQDESV (reference sequence). The CDR3 DNA is TGTGCCAGCAGCTCCGGAGAGACCCAGTACTTC. Amino acid sequence: CASSSGETQYF.

V gene TRBV4-3 combines with J gene TRBJ1-1; possible D gene TRBD1, 6 bases. V was clipped by 0 bases and J by 1 base, with 9 bases between them. CDR1 LGHNA and CDR2 YSLEER come from the germline V gene. This CDR3 region has 15 residues. CDR3 DNA: TGCGCCAGCAGCCAAGAAATAGGGGGGAACACTGAAGCTTTCTTT. This codes for CASSQEIGGNTEAFF.

This clone was observed a few times. This sequence joins TRBV5-5 and TRBJ1-1; TRBD1 agrees at 7 bases. In germline, CDR1 is SGHKS, CDR2 YYEKEE (reference sequence). This CDR3 is built from 15 residues. V lost 6 bases to trimming and J lost 1 base; unmatched junction nucleotides: 9. CDR3 loop: CASTKGAVGNTEAFF. CDR3 nucleotides: TGTGCCAGCACCAAGGGGGCCGTGGGGAACACTGAAGCTTTCTTT.